The rows below give T cell receptor beta chains drawn from one sample of a study of cytomegalovirus exposure and HLA in healthy donors. This table comes from immunoSEQ multiplex PCR, and its TCRdb copy is limited to in-frame clones, with some not included. The sample includes roughly 130,000 clones, around 8.5% seen only once; the top ten take 5.5%. The sample was PBMCs. The receptors here all came from a middle-aged man in good health and CMV-seronegative. CDR3s include the opening cysteine and the closing phenylalanine or tryptophan. D genes are given only for firm matches. Size is stated for part of the rows, as once, few or many counts, or as a class when the clone is expanded.

J gene,clone size,D gene,V gene,CDR3 DNA,CDR3 protein
TRBJ1-1,few,TRBD1,TRBV7-6,TGTGCCAGCAGCCGAGGGACAGGGGCGCTGGGGAACACTGAAGCTTTCTTT,CASSRGTGALGNTEAFF
TRBJ1-5,.,.,TRBV6-1,TGTGCCAGCAGCCTTGGACAGAGAGGGAAGCCCCAGCATTTT,CASSLGQRGKPQHF
TRBJ1-2,.,.,TRBV7-2,TGTGCCAGCAGCTACTCAGGGAACTTAAACTATGGCTACACCTTC,CASSYSGNLNYGYTF
TRBJ2-7,few,.,TRBV10-3,TGTGCCATCAGTGAAGTGACTTCCTACGAGCAGTACTTC,CAISEVTSYEQYF
TRBJ2-2,few,TRBD2,TRBV30,TGTGCCTGGCGGGGGGGCCGAACCGGGGAGCTGTTTTTT,CAWRGGRTGELFF
TRBJ1-1,few,.,TRBV4-1,TGCGCCAGCAGCCGCGAAACGGGAAACGCTGAAGCTTTCTTT,CASSRETGNAEAFF
TRBJ1-1,few,TRBD1,TRBV5-6,TGTGCCAGCAGCTTGGAAGGACAGGGCAGGATAGGTGAAGCTTTCTTT,CASSLEGQGRIGEAFF
TRBJ1-1,.,TRBD1,TRBV15,TGTGCCACCAGCTCCCGACAGGGCAGCGGCGAAGCTTTCTTT,CATSSRQGSGEAFF
TRBJ2-7,few,.,TRBV5-4,TGTGCCAGCAGCTTGGGTAGCGTCTACGAGCAGTACTTC,CASSLGSVYEQYF
TRBJ2-3,.,TRBD2,TRBV4-1,TGCGCCAGCAGCCGAGCAATTTTCCAAAGACTAGCGGGGGGGATAGATACGCAGTATTTT,CASSRAIFQRLAGGIDTQYF
TRBJ2-4,.,TRBD1,TRBV28,TGTGCCAGCAGTTTACAGGGGGAAGCCAAAAACATTCAGTACTTC,CASSLQGEAKNIQYF
TRBJ2-7,few,TRBD1,TRBV5-1,TGCGCCAGCAGCCCGACAGGGACGAACGAGCAGTACTTC,CASSPTGTNEQYF
TRBJ1-1,.,TRBD1,TRBV7-2,TGTGCCAGCAGCTTAAGCCAGGGGGGGAACACTGAAGCTTTCTTT,CASSLSQGGNTEAFF
TRBJ1-1,.,TRBD1,TRBV4-1,TGCGCCAGCAGCCAGAGGACAGGGGCCATGAACACTGAAGCTTTCTTT,CASSQRTGAMNTEAFF
TRBJ1-1,few,TRBD1,TRBV5-1,TGCGCCAGCAGCCCTCAGGGGGCCCACACTGAAGCTTTCTTT,CASSPQGAHTEAFF
TRBJ1-4,.,.,TRBV19,TGTGCCAGTAGTATAGGCGGTGAAAAACTGTTTTTT,CASSIGGEKLFF
TRBJ2-7,few,TRBD1,TRBV6-5,TGTGCCAGCAGTTACACCCGGACAGGGGGTAACGAGCAGTACTTC,CASSYTRTGGNEQYF
TRBJ1-2,few,.,TRBV28,TGTGCCAGCAGCGCCGGGTCTCTATCCTATGGCTACACCTTC,CASSAGSLSYGYTF
TRBJ1-6,.,.,TRBV6-5,TGTGCCAGCAGCTCCGGTAGGGGGGGTTCACCCCTCCACTTT,CASSSGRGGSPLHF
TRBJ2-3,few,.,TRBV11-2,TGTGCCAGCAGCTCGACAACCAGCACAGATACGCAGTATTTT,CASSSTTSTDTQYF
TRBJ1-4,.,.,TRBV27,TGTGCCAGCAGTTTGGTCCCGGTTCCTGAAAAACTGTTTTTT,CASSLVPVPEKLFF
TRBJ1-2,.,.,TRBV5-5,TGTGCCAGCAGCTTCCAGGTGACTAACTATGGCTACACCTTC,CASSFQVTNYGYTF
TRBJ1-1,.,.,TRBV6-1,TGTGCCAGCAGTGATCGAGGGACTGAAGCTTTCTTT,CASSDRGTEAFF
TRBJ1-2,.,.,TRBV18,TGTGCCAGCTCACCTAGGCAGGACTATGGCTACACCTTC,CASSPRQDYGYTF
TRBJ1-5,.,.,TRBV7-2,TGTGCCAGCAGCTTAGTTGGGACACCAGGGCAGCCCCAGCATTTT,CASSLVGTPGQPQHF
TRBJ2-5,few,TRBD2,TRBV4-1,TGCGCCAGCAGCCAAGTGGGGCGGGGGGCGCAAGAGACCCAGTACTTC,CASSQVGRGAQETQYF
TRBJ2-3,few,.,TRBV21-1,TGTGCCAGCAGCAAAGCCGGGACAGACACAGATACGCAGTATTTT,CASSKAGTDTDTQYF
TRBJ1-4,few,.,TRBV11-2,TGTGCCAGCAGCTTAAATCCGACAGGCGAAAAACTGTTTTTT,CASSLNPTGEKLFF
TRBJ2-7,.,.,TRBV30,TGTGCCTGGGGCCAGGGTTACGAGCAGTACTTC,CAWGQGYEQYF
TRBJ2-5,.,.,TRBV5-6,TGTGCCAGCAGCGGCGGGGGCAGGGAGCAGTACTTC,CASSGGGREQYF
TRBJ2-1,once,TRBD2,TRBV18,TGTGCCAGCTCACCACAGCGGGGGGACCTAAATAATGAGCAGTTCTTC,CASSPQRGDLNNEQFF
TRBJ2-3,few,TRBD1,TRBV5-6,TGTGCCAGCAGCGAGGACAGGGTTTTCGGTACGCAGTATTTT,CASSEDRVFGTQYF
TRBJ1-6,few,.,TRBV4-1,TGCGCCAGCAGCCAAGATCCGCAGGGCCCTAATTCACCCCTCCACTTT,CASSQDPQGPNSPLHF
TRBJ2-1,.,TRBD1,TRBV5-6,TGTGCCAGCCTAGATCCCGGGACAGGGGGTGCTGAGCAGTTCTTC,CASLDPGTGGAEQFF
TRBJ1-3,.,.,TRBV10-3,TGTGCCACGCGGGGAAACACCATATATTTT,CATRGNTIYF
TRBJ1-5,.,.,TRBV10-2,TGCGCCAGCAGTGATACAACATTTAGCAATCAGCCCCAGCATTTT,CASSDTTFSNQPQHF
TRBJ1-2,.,.,TRBV28,TGTGCCAGCCACAGGGCGCCTAACTATGGCTACACCTTC,CASHRAPNYGYTF
TRBJ2-7,.,TRBD2,TRBV9,TGTGCCAGCAGCGTAGCCAGCGGGGGCCACGGGGAGCAGTACTTC,CASSVASGGHGEQYF
TRBJ2-1,.,.,TRBV7-3,TGTGCCAGCAGCTTATGGAGCAGGGGCTTGAATGAGCAGTTCTTC,CASSLWSRGLNEQFF
TRBJ2-4,few,TRBD1,TRBV4-1,TGCGCCAGCAGCCAAGATAGGATACAGGGGGAAAGCATTCAGTACTTC,CASSQDRIQGESIQYF
TRBJ2-7,few,TRBD1,TRBV6-6,TGTGCCAGCAGTCGGGGACAGGGGAAGGACGAGCAGTACTTC,CASSRGQGKDEQYF
TRBJ2-3,.,.,TRBV7-3,TGTGCCAGCAGCTTAGTAGGCGGGCTAGCTCCAGATACGCAGTATTTT,CASSLVGGLAPDTQYF
TRBJ1-3,.,.,TRBV7-2,TGTGCCAGCAGCTCCGGACAGAGGGGTGGAAACACCATATATTTT,CASSSGQRGGNTIYF